A single sample gave rise to the 26 T cell receptor beta chains below, sequenced in a study of Graves' ophthalmopathy and Graves' hyperthyroidism. Using RNA transcripts, the TCR beta CDR3 regions were amplified. First-round RT-PCR with HTBI primers preceded a second-round multiplex PCR. TCRdb called the multiplex PCR reads again in MiXCR, with one record for every CDR3 protein. This table holds over 450,000 distinct CDR3 sequences, approximately 14% found once. Sequencing used blood. The receptors shown here come from a woman aged 25-40 years with Graves' ophthalmopathy.

This clonotype appeared many times. The chain employs TRBV7-9 and TRBJ2-5, with unresolved D. CDR1 and CDR2 from the germline V gene are SEHNR and FQNEAQ (reference sequence). The CDR3 sequence is 15 residues long. Trimming cost V 5 bases and J 0 bases, with 13 bases left between them. The CDR3 sequence is CASSPHGLYQETQYF. For the CDR3, the DNA is TGTGCCAGCAGCCCTCACGGGCTGTACCAAGAGACCCAGTACTTC.

This clonotype was observed at least ten times. The chain couples TRBV12-3 or TRBV12-4 to TRBJ2-5, with 7 positions matching TRBD2. The CDR3 extends over 14 amino acids. The junction had 9 bases not matched to a gene; V was cut back by 6 bases and J by 5 bases. CDR3 loop: CASSPSGPRETQYF. The CDR3 DNA sequence: TGTGCCAGCAGCCCTAGCGGTCCGAGGGAGACCCAGTACTTC.

In its sample, this clonotype was seen many times. The V call is TRBV19, the J call TRBJ1-5, with 10 bases aligning to TRBD1. CDR1 is LNHDA and CDR2 is SQIVND in the germline V gene (reference sequence). J gave up 6 bases and V 2 bases, and 7 bases lay outside the gene matches. The CDR3 is 16 amino acids. The CDR3 spells CASSILPGQGSQPQHF. CDR3 in DNA: TGTGCCAGTAGTATACTTCCGGGACAGGGGAGTCAGCCCCAGCATTTT. The full variable domain, rest sourced from reference TRBV19 and TRBJ1-5, is DGGITQSPKYLFRKEGQNVTLSCEQNLNHDAMYWYRQDPGQGLRLIYYSQIVNDFQKGDIAEGYSVSREKKESFPLTVTSAQKNPTAFYLCASSILPGQGSQPQHFGDGTRLSIL.

At least ten counts were recorded for this clonotype. This chain connects TRBV28 to TRBJ2-4; unclear D gene. Germline V gives CDR1 MDHEN, CDR2 SYDVKM. V lost 5 bases to trimming and J lost 0 bases, with 11 bases between them. There are 15 residues in the CDR3. CDR3 amino acids: CASSLDSVAKNIQYF. Written as DNA, the CDR3 is TGTGCCAGCAGTCTCGATTCGGTAGCCAAAAACATTCAGTACTTC.

This clonotype was detected only a few times. The V and J genes are TRBV29-1 and TRBJ2-5; D is undetermined. Germline V gene sequence: CDR1 SQVTM, CDR2 ANQGSEA. The germline V and J ends were trimmed by 3 bases and 5 bases, with 13 bases remaining between them. The CDR3 runs 13 residues. The CDR3 DNA is TGCAGCGTTGACGATACGAGGCGGGAGACCCAGTACTTC. Encoded protein: CSVDDTRRETQYF. Together with reference TRBV29-1 and TRBJ2-5, the CDR3 gives the full variable domain: SAVISQKPSRDICQRGTSLTIQCQVDSQVTMMFWYRQQPGQSLTLIATANQGSEATYESGFVIDKFPISRPNLTFSTLTVSNMSPEDSSIYLCSVDDTRRETQYFGPGTRLLVL.

In regard to this clonotype: A much larger clone is a single base away; this may be a read error. This chain links TRBV5-6 with TRBJ1-3, with D possibly being TRBD1 (6 bases). CDR3 length: 12 amino acids. Germline V lookup: CDR1 SGHDT, CDR2 YYEEEE. The CDR3 region has the DNA TGTGACAGCAGCCAACAGGGTTACACCATATATTTT. This translates into CDSSQQGYTIYF.

This chain joins TRBV28 and TRBJ1-1, with no clear D. Germline loops: CDR1 MDHEN, CDR2 SYDVKM. With 3 bases removed from V and 2 bases from J, the gap between germline ends came to 13 bases. The CDR3 loop spans 15 amino acids. As DNA, the CDR3 is TGTGCCAGCAGTTTCGCCCAGGCGCTTAACACTGAAGCTTTCTTT. It is translated as CASSFAQALNTEAFF.

In this sample, this clonotype turned up many times. V gene TRBV20-1 combines with J gene TRBJ1-6; possibly TRBD1 for D (5 bases). CDR1 DFQATT and CDR2 SNEGSKA come from the germline V gene (reference sequence). The CDR3 sequence is 16 residues long. The ends were cut back, 5 bases at V and 4 bases at J, with 18 bases in the middle. Here the CDR3 DNA reads TGCAGTGCTCTCCCCTCCCGGGGACCTTATAATTCACCCCTCCACTTT. Translated, it gives CSALPSRGPYNSPLHF.

This clonotype was counted many times. The chain is built from TRBV24-1 and TRBJ2-5; 8 bases map to TRBD1. The CDR3 length is 13 residues. CDR1 is KGHDR, CDR2 SFDVKD, per germline. Unmatched junction bases numbered 6, after V lost 7 bases and J lost 6 bases. CDR3 DNA sequence: TGTGCCACCAGCCTCCCAGGGGGCAAGACCCAGTACTTC. This encodes CATSLPGGKTQYF.

This clonotype was seen ten or more times. The DNA for the CDR3 is TGTGCCAGCAGCTCTGGGACAGGGCTGGGGACTGAAGCTTTCTTT. Its protein product is CASSSGTGLGTEAFF. The chain recombines TRBV9 with TRBJ1-1, with 9 nucleotides matching TRBD1. After removal of 4 bases from V and 5 bases from J, the junction contained 9 bases not matched to a gene. This CDR3 contains 15 residues. Per the germline V gene, CDR1 is SGDLS and CDR2 is YYNGEE.

This clonotype was picked up many times. V gene TRBV12-3 or TRBV12-4 combines with J gene TRBJ2-5; 11 positions agree with TRBD2. The V gene end was trimmed by 5 bases and the J gene end by 0 bases; junction bases not matched to a gene: 2. The CDR3 is 15 residues long. This chain's CDR3 is CASSAGLADQETQYF. The CDR3 DNA is TGTGCCAGCAGTGCGGGACTAGCGGACCAAGAGACCCAGTACTTC.

The CDR3 loop is CASSGDRLNGYTF. CDR3 nucleotide sequence: TGCGCCAGCAGCGGGGACAGGTTGAATGGCTACACCTTC. The J gene is TRBJ1-2, the V gene TRBV5-1; 8 nucleotides match TRBD1. Germline V gene data show CDR1 as SGHRS and CDR2 as YFSETQ. With 4 bases clipped from V and 6 bases from J, the junction kept 5 bases outside the gene matches. There are 13 residues in the CDR3.

This clonotype occurred many times. The chain links TRBV29-1 to TRBJ1-5; possibly TRBD1 for D (6 bases). CDR1 and CDR2 from the germline V gene are SQVTM and ANQGSEA. Between the trimmed V and J ends, which lost 6 bases and 7 bases, there was a span of 13 bases. The CDR3 loop spans 12 amino acids. CDR3 nucleotides: TGCAGCGTCTCAGGGGTGGGGCAGCCCCAGCATTTT. It is translated as CSVSGVGQPQHF.

At least ten counts were recorded for this clonotype. The chain carries TRBV7-8 and TRBJ2-5; 12 bases are shared with TRBD1. CDR3 length equals 16 residues. Germline assignment: CDR1 SGHVS and CDR2 FQNEAQ. V gave up 5 bases and J gave up 5 bases; unmatched junction bases: 9. Here the CDR3 DNA reads TGTGCCAGCAGCACCGGGGGACAGGGGGCTTGGGAGACCCAGTACTTC. Its translation is CASSTGGQGAWETQYF.

On this clonotype: This may be a read error, as it is one base from a much larger clone. This chain joins TRBV12-3 or TRBV12-4 and TRBJ2-5; TRBD1 agrees at 10 bases. The CDR3 runs to 14 residues. The CDR3 region has the DNA TGTGCCAGCAGTTACGGGGACAGGGGTGAGACCGAGTACTTC. Translating gives CASSYGDRGETEYF.

The sample holds many counts of this clonotype. The chain carries TRBV12-3 or TRBV12-4 and TRBJ2-7; no reliable D call. This CDR3 has 14 amino acids. V was clipped by 0 bases and J by 0 bases, with 6 bases between them. The CDR3 reads CASSLAASSYEQYF. DNA of the CDR3: TGTGCCAGCAGTTTAGCCGCTAGCTCCTACGAGCAGTACTTC.

There are many counts of this clonotype. The genes are TRBV7-2 and TRBJ2-7, with D possibly called TRBD1 or TRBD2 (7 bases each). In germline, CDR1 is SGHTA, CDR2 FQGNSA. V was trimmed by 5 bases and J by 4 bases, leaving 18 bases between them. The CDR3 is 15 residues long. The CDR3: CASSVRGGDGYEQYF. The CDR3 DNA follows: TGTGCCAGCAGCGTCAGGGGGGGTGATGGGTACGAGCAGTACTTC.

There are many counts of this clonotype. The chain uses TRBV11-2 and TRBJ2-5; no definite D call. The length of the CDR3 is 14 residues. CDR1 SGHAT and CDR2 FQNNGV come from the germline V gene. V lost 6 bases to trimming and J lost 5 bases, with 16 bases between them. CDR3 coding DNA: TGTGCCAGCAGTTTTACGGCAGGCGACGAGACCCAGTACTTC. It codes for CASSFTAGDETQYF. Full variable domain (remainder filled in from reference TRBV11-2 and TRBJ2-5): EAGVAQSPRYKIIEKRQSVAFWCNPISGHATLYWYQQILGQGPKLLIQFQNNGVVDDSQLPKDRFSAERLKGVDSTLKIQPAKLEDSAVYLCASSFTAGDETQYFGPGTRLLVL.

In the case of this clonotype: The junction differs from germline at one of its ends, possibly a read error. CDR3 amino acids: CSARQGTQVNTGELSF. CDR3 DNA: TGCAGTGCTAGACAGGGGACACAAGTGAACACCGGGGAGCTGTCTTTT. V and J are TRBV20-1 and TRBJ2-2; D might be TRBD1 (6 bases). CDR1 is DFQATT, CDR2 SNEGSKA, per germline (reference sequence). The CDR3 sequence is 16 residues long.

This clonotype was picked up many times. The genes are TRBV5-1 and TRBJ1-2, with D uncertain. Germline V gene data show CDR1 as SGHRS and CDR2 as YFSETQ. The CDR3 is made up of 14 amino acids. V was trimmed by 2 bases and J by 0 bases, leaving 8 bases between them. CDR3 sequence reads: CASSFAEANYGYTF. The CDR3 bases are TGCGCCAGCAGCTTCGCAGAGGCTAACTATGGCTACACCTTC.

This clonotype has a handful of counts. The rearrangement joins TRBV4-1 to TRBJ2-7, with D possibly being TRBD2 (7 bases). CDR1 and CDR2 (germline): MGHRA, YSYEKL. With 4 bases removed from V and 7 bases from J, the gap between germline ends came to 20 bases. The CDR3 is 15 amino acids. The CDR3 loop is CASSPKGGMTGEQYF. DNA for the CDR3: TGCGCCAGCAGCCCCAAGGGGGGGATGACGGGTGAGCAGTACTTC.

This clonotype has more than one count but fewer than ten. The rearrangement uses TRBV5-4 and TRBJ2-7, with D maybe TRBD1 (5 bases). V was pared by 3 bases and J by 1 base, with 14 bases between. CDR1 and CDR2 (germline): SGHNT, YYREEE (reference sequence). The CDR3 sequence is 15 residues long. Written as DNA, the CDR3 is TGTGCCAGCAGCTCTACTTTACAGGCGTCCTACGAGCAGTACTTC. Translating it yields CASSSTLQASYEQYF.

The genes are TRBV6-1 and TRBJ1-5; 7 nucleotides agree with TRBD1. The CDR3 runs 14 residues. Germline V gene lookup returns CDR1 MNHNS and CDR2 SASEGT. Trimming removed 5 bases from V and 3 bases from J; junction bases left unmatched: 4. This CDR3 reads CASSLQGDNQPQHF. In nucleotides, the CDR3 is TGTGCCAGCAGTCTTCAGGGGGACAATCAGCCCCAGCATTTT.

The sample holds many counts of this clonotype. In DNA, the CDR3 is TGTGCCAGCACCCGAGGAGGGGGCAGGGACTATGGCTACACCTTC. Its protein is CASTRGGGRDYGYTF. The chain joins TRBV6-1 to TRBJ1-2, with 7 bases that match TRBD1. The V gene end was trimmed by 7 bases and the J gene end by 3 bases; junction bases not matched to a gene: 11. CDR1 is MNHNS, CDR2 SASEGT, per germline. This CDR3 is built from 15 residues.

As regards this clonotype: A read error is possible here, since a much larger clone lies one base away. This chain links TRBV3-1 with TRBJ2-5; D possibly corresponds to TRBD2 (6 bases). Trimming cost V 5 bases and J 1 base, with 11 bases left between them. CDR1 is LGHDT and CDR2 is YNNKEL in the germline V gene (reference sequence). The CDR3 has 14 residues. Here the CDR3 reads CASSARRVQETQYF. CDR3 DNA sequence: TGTGCCAGCAGCGCCCGGAGGGTCCAAGAGACCCAGTACTTC.

The rearrangement uses TRBV5-1 and TRBJ2-5; weak D call: TRBD1 (6 bases). The germline V gene has CDR1 SGHRS and CDR2 YFSETQ. The CDR3 is 15 residues long. V gave up 0 bases and J gave up 3 bases, with 12 bases separating them. CDR3 DNA sequence: TGCGCCAGCAGCTTGGAGGGGACAAGAAAAGAGACCCAGTACTTC. Amino acid sequence: CASSLEGTRKETQYF.